What follows are 9 T cell receptor beta chains derived from one specimen sequenced in a study of blood T cells in healthy people across ages. Through a sample-barcoded 5' primer and a J-beta primer mix, a second PCR was run for roughly 6 to 11 cycles. Each CDR3 protein is one row after TCRdb ran MiXCR on the 5' RACE reads. In the table there are 600,000 to 650,000 distinct CDR3 sequences, roughly three fifths of which are singletons. The source material was blood. The receptors originated from a man in his 60s in good health.

The chain joins TRBV5-1 to TRBJ2-6; D might be TRBD2 (5 bases). V lost 7 bases to trimming and J lost 0 bases, with 14 bases between them. The CDR3 is made up of 16 amino acids. CDR1 SGHRS and CDR2 YFSETQ come from the germline V gene. CDR3 sequence: CASARDALSGANVLTF. The CDR3 DNA reads as TGCGCCAGCGCCCGGGATGCGCTCTCTGGGGCCAACGTCCTGACTTTC.

In nucleotides, the CDR3 is TGTGCCAGCAGCCACGGGGGGCAAGAGACCCAGTACTTC. Amino acids: CASSHGGQETQYF. V is TRBV3-1 and J is TRBJ2-4, with TRBD2 matching 7 bases. The DNA matches TRBJ2-5 better at its end, which makes the J call doubtful. The CDR3 extends over 13 amino acids. Germline CDR1 is LGHDT and CDR2 is YNNKEL (reference sequence).

In regard to this clonotype: Relative to the germline gene, one junction end is altered; a read error may explain this. This chain links TRBV5-1 with TRBJ1-1; D not certain. The CDR3 loop spans 13 amino acids. The germline V gene encodes CDR1 SGHRS and CDR2 YFSETQ. CDR3 amino acids: CASSSTYLGEVFF. As DNA, the CDR3 is TGCGCCAGCAGCTCCACCTATTTGGGTGAAGTTTTCTTT. Based on the CDR3 plus reference TRBV5-1 and TRBJ1-1, the full variable domain is KAGVTQTPRYLIKTRGQQVTLSCSPISGHRSVSWYQQTPGQGLQFLFEYFSETQRNKGNFPGRFSGRQFSNSRSEMNVSTLELGDSALYLCASSSTYLGEVFFGQGTRLTVV.

This clonotype appeared a few times. V and J are TRBV29-1 and TRBJ2-5, with D tentatively TRBD1 or TRBD2 (5 bases each). The V end lost 7 bases, the J end lost 2 bases, and 11 bases lay between the germline ends. CDR3 length: 12 amino acids. The germline gives CDR1 SQVTM, CDR2 ANQGSEA. The CDR3 loop is CSGRDGQETQYF. CDR3 sequence (DNA): TGCAGCGGCCGGGACGGACAAGAGACCCAGTACTTC.

The V call is TRBV19, the J call TRBJ2-7; D is possibly TRBD1 or TRBD2 (6 bases each). The CDR3 consists of 13 residues. Germline CDR1 is LNHDA and CDR2 is SQIVND (reference sequence). V lost 6 bases and J 2 bases, leaving 11 bases between the germline ends. CDR3 protein: CASSWGAAYEQYF. In DNA, the CDR3 is TGTGCCAGTAGCTGGGGGGCCGCCTACGAGCAGTACTTC.

The chain has TRBV18 and TRBJ1-2; D gene unclear. CDR3 size: 14 residues. The V end was cut by 3 bases, the J end by 2 bases, with 10 bases between. Looked up from germline, CDR1 is KGHSH and CDR2 is LQKENI. The CDR3 reads CASSPNEGNYGYTF. The CDR3 bases are TGTGCCAGCTCACCGAATGAAGGGAACTATGGCTACACCTTC.

V usage is TRBV4-2 and J usage is TRBJ2-5; 13 nucleotides align to TRBD2. The V gene end was trimmed by 4 bases and the J gene end by 3 bases; junction bases not matched to a gene: 2. The CDR3 has 15 amino acids. Germline V CDR1 and CDR2: LGHNA, YNFKEQ. CDR3 nucleotide sequence: TGTGCCAGCAGCCTTGGACTAGCGGGAGAAGAGACCCAGTACTTC. Its protein product is CASSLGLAGEETQYF.

The rearrangement uses TRBV5-1 and TRBJ1-2; 7 bases fit TRBD1. The V gene's germline CDR1 is SGHRS and CDR2 YFSETQ. V was pared by 3 bases and J by 4 bases, with 9 bases of the junction left unmatched. The CDR3 sequence is 15 residues long. CDR3 sequence reads: CASSSNRGRGYGYTF. The CDR3 DNA follows: TGCGCCAGCAGCTCCAACAGGGGTAGGGGCTATGGCTACACCTTC.

The chain combines TRBV12-1 with TRBJ2-3; the D call TRBD2 from the table was never checked on the DNA. TRBV12-1 counts as a pseudogene. The CDR3 totals 19 residues. CDR3 DNA: TGTGCCAGCAGCTTTACACTAGCGCCAGTCCCGTCTGGCACAGATACGCAGTATTTT. It yields the protein CASSFTLAPVPSGTDTQYF.